The sequence of this T cell receptor (beta chain) was determined in a study of T cell repertoires in cytomegalovirus infection. One entry per CDR3 protein results from TCRdb running MiXCR on the reads. The table has about 830,000 distinct CDR3 sequences, approximately 30% seen once. A word on this clonotype: The antigen is undetermined.

The CDR3 extends over 10 amino acids. The germline V gene encodes CDR1 SNHLY and CDR2 FYNNEI. This rearrangement joins TRBV2 to TRBJ2-1; the D is unclear. This receptor was taken from a human donor in good health (CMV status not recorded). Some clones in this sample may be carry-over from other donors' samples. Specimen: cultured CD8+ T cells from PBMCs, collected from culture after CMV antigen stimulation. The chain's CDR3 is CACRGNEQFF. The CDR3 nucleotides are TGTGCGTGTCGCGGCAATGAGCAGTTCTTC.